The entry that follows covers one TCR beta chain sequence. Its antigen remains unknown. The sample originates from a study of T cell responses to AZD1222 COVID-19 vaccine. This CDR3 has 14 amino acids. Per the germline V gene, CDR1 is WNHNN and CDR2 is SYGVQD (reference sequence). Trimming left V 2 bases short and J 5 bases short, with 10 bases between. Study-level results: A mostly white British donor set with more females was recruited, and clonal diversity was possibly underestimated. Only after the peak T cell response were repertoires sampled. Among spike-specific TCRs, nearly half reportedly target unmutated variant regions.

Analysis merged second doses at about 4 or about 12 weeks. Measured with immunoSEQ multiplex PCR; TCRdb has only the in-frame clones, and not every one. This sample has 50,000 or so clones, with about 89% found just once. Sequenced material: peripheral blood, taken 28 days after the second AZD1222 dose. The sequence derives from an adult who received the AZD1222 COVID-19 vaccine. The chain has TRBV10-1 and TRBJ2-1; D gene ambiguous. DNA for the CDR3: TGCGCCAGCAGTGAGGGCCGCACGGACAATGAGCAGTTCTTC. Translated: CASSEGRTDNEQFF.